These 11 T cell receptor beta chains were sequenced from one sample in a study of blood T cell repertoires in COVID-19. Libraries were prepared by immunoSEQ multiplex PCR; TCRdb keeps only in-frame clonotypes and omits some of them. The sample includes about 270,000 clones, approximately 86% of them seen just once. What was sequenced was peripheral blood. All receptors come from a man in his forties with active or convalescent COVID-19.

This chain joins TRBV7-9 and TRBJ1-4; D is ambiguous. Trimming left V 5 bases short and J 7 bases short, with 14 bases between. The CDR3 is made up of 14 amino acids. CDR1 and CDR2 from the germline V gene are SEHNR and FQNEAQ (reference sequence). The CDR3 DNA reads as TGTGCCAGCAGCGAAGGAGCCCCTAGTGAAAAACTGTTTTTT. Translating gives CASSEGAPSEKLFF.

The chain joins TRBV4-1 to TRBJ2-1; 7 bases are shared with TRBD2. The CDR3 contains 16 residues. V was pared by 2 bases and J by 2 bases, with 6 bases of the junction left unmatched. The V gene's germline CDR1 is MGHRA and CDR2 YSYEKL. CDR3 region: CASSQPGLAAYNEQFF. The CDR3 coding sequence is TGCGCCAGCAGCCAACCCGGGCTAGCGGCCTACAATGAGCAGTTCTTC.

This chain connects TRBV2 to TRBJ1-2; TRBD1 is a possible D gene (5 bases). The V end lost 6 bases, the J end lost 5 bases, and 16 bases lay between the germline ends. Germline CDR1 and CDR2: SNHLY and FYNNEI. This CDR3 is 14 amino acids long. This chain's CDR3 is CASRKDSSSYGYTF. CDR3 nucleotides: TGTGCCAGCAGGAAAGACAGCTCAAGTTATGGCTACACCTTC.

The J gene is TRBJ1-1, the V gene TRBV5-1; TRBD1 might be the D (6 bases). This CDR3 has 14 amino acids. Germline lookup yields CDR1 SGHRS and CDR2 YFSETQ. V was cut by 3 bases and J by 1 base, with 10 bases left in between. The CDR3 loop is CASSWAGANTEAFF. The DNA of the CDR3 is TGCGCCAGCAGCTGGGCGGGGGCGAACACTGAAGCTTTCTTT.

The chain is built from TRBV4-2 and TRBJ1-4, with unresolved D. V was shortened by 0 bases and J by 1 base, with 9 bases between the two germline ends. The CDR3 consists of 16 residues. Germline V gene lookup returns CDR1 LGHNA and CDR2 YNFKEQ. The CDR3 loop reads CASSQDLAETNEKLFF. As DNA, the CDR3 is TGTGCCAGCAGCCAAGATCTGGCGGAAACTAATGAAAAACTGTTTTTT.

CDR3 sequence: CASSQESSGREQYF. CDR3 coding DNA: TGTGCCAGCAGCCAAGAGAGTAGCGGGAGGGAGCAGTACTTC. The chain carries TRBV3-1 (or the pseudogene TRBV3-2) and TRBJ2-7; 10 bases line up with TRBD2. V gave up 0 bases and J gave up 7 bases; unmatched junction bases: 3. The CDR3 covers 14 residues. Germline CDR1 is LGHDT and CDR2 is YNNKEL (reference sequence).

The V and J genes are TRBV5-6 and TRBJ1-3; D perhaps matches TRBD1 (5 bases). The CDR3 covers 15 residues. CDR1 and CDR2 from the germline V gene are SGHDT and YYEEEE. Between the trimmed V and J ends, which lost 0 bases and 3 bases, there was a span of 10 bases. CDR3 amino acids: CASSLGQLRGNTIYF. The CDR3 DNA reads TGTGCCAGCAGCTTGGGACAGCTCCGTGGAAACACCATATATTTT.

The chain links TRBV18 to TRBJ2-2, with 10 bases identical to TRBD1. Germline loops: CDR1 KGHSH, CDR2 LQKENI. Losses at the gene ends were 2 bases for V and 3 bases for J; bases not matched to a gene: 0. CDR3 length: 15 residues. The CDR3 here is CASSPGQGDTGELFF. Here the CDR3 DNA reads TGTGCCAGCTCACCAGGACAGGGGGACACCGGGGAGCTGTTTTTT.

V usage is TRBV18 and J usage is TRBJ1-5; the match to TRBD1 covers 9 bases. V shed 5 bases, J shed 6 bases, and the junction held 8 bases outside the gene matches. Germline V gives CDR1 KGHSH, CDR2 LQKENI. The CDR3 is 15 residues long. The CDR3 protein is CASSLRQGDSQPQHF. The CDR3 coding sequence is TGTGCCAGCTCATTGAGACAGGGGGACTCTCAGCCCCAGCATTTT.

The chain is built from TRBV7-9 and TRBJ1-3; TRBD1 matches 7 bases. The V and J ends lost 5 bases and 4 bases, in that order; junction bases with no gene match: 8. Germline V gives CDR1 SEHNR, CDR2 FQNEAQ (reference sequence). The CDR3 runs to 15 residues. Written as DNA, the CDR3 is TGTGCCAGCAGCGCGAACAGGGGCCGGGGAAACACCATATATTTT. The encoded protein is CASSANRGRGNTIYF.

This clone showed up just a few times. The V gene is TRBV5-5, the J gene TRBJ2-5, with 8 bases that match TRBD1. Germline values: CDR1 SGHKS, CDR2 YYEKEE (reference sequence). The J segment lost 5 bases and the V segment lost 4 bases, leaving 10 bases of the junction unmatched. This CDR3 is built from 15 residues. The CDR3 region is CASSAGTGPAETQYF. CDR3 nucleotide sequence: TGTGCCAGCAGCGCGGGGACAGGTCCCGCGGAGACCCAGTACTTC.